The following is a T cell receptor beta chain sequence with its context. Assay used: immunoSEQ multiplex PCR; TCRdb lists only in-frame clones, some missing. The data contain over 750,000 clones, roughly 96% of them singletons. This entry comes from a study of shared clonotypes between healthy human individuals. Positive CCR7 selection of CD45RO-negative cells yielded the naive CD8 cells, and terminally differentiated effector memory CD45RA+ cells were excluded. The V and J ends lost 1 base and 0 bases, in that order; junction bases with no gene match: 4. Germline V gives CDR1 SGHVS, CDR2 FQNEAQ. CDR3 length equals 16 residues.

The sample taken for sequencing was naive CD8+ T cells sorted from blood. The TCR was taken from a man aged 30-40 years in good health. The chain carries TRBV7-8 and TRBJ2-3; 7 bases map to TRBD2. The DNA for the CDR3 is TGTGCCAGCAGCTTAGGGGTTAGCGGGAGCACAGATACGCAGTATTTT. This codes for CASSLGVSGSTDTQYF.